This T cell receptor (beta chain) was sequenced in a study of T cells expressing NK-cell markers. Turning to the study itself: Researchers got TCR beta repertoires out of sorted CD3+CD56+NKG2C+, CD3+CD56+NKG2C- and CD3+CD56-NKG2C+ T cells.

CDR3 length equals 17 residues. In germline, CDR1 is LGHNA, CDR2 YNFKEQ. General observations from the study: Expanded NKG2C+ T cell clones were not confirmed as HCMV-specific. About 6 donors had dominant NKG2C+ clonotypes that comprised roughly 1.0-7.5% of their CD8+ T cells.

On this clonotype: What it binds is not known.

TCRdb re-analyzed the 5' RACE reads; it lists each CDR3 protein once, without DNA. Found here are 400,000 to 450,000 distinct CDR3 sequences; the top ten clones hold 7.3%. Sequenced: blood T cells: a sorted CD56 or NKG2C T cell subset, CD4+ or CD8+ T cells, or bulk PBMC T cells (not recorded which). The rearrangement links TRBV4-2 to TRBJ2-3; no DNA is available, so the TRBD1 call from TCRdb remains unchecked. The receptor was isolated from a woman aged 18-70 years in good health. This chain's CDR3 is CASSQGRGGTSTDTQYF.